The 6 T cell receptor beta chains below all came from one sample that was sequenced in a study of T cell responses to AZD1222 COVID-19 vaccine (dated by TCRdb to the early 2020s). The time point label for this specimen denotes: baseline before first vaccination. Receptor amplification or capture employed the immunoSEQ multiplex PCR assay. This immuneACCESS table, as held by TCRdb, lists in-frame sequences with V and J called but not all clones. Of the missing ones, under half trace to an unresolved V gene in checked studies; the others have no known cause. This sample is represented by about 170,000 clones; more than 80% of them were singletons. About 2.8% of the sample belongs to the ten largest clones. The specimen comprised peripheral blood, sampled on day 0 of AZD1222 vaccination. These receptors were collected from an adult in good health.

The V and J genes are TRBV5-6 and TRBJ1-4; perhaps TRBD1 as D (6 bases). Germline V lookup: CDR1 SGHDT, CDR2 YYEEEE. This CDR3 spans 13 amino acids. V shed 5 bases and J shed 7 bases, with 12 bases lying between them. The CDR3 is CASSFDRTEKLFF. Written as DNA, the CDR3 is TGTGCCAGCAGTTTTGACAGGACTGAAAAACTGTTTTTT.

This clone has just one count. This chain uses TRBV10-2 with TRBJ1-4; no clear D gene. The CDR3 totals 13 residues. Germline-derived CDR1 and CDR2 are WSHSY and SAAADI. V was cut by 3 bases and J by 8 bases, with 10 bases left in between. This CDR3 is CASSEGYWEKLFF. CDR3 sequence (DNA): TGCGCCAGCAGTGAAGGTTATTGGGAAAAACTGTTTTTT.

This rearrangement joins TRBV5-1 to TRBJ1-2; 7 bases fit TRBD1. CDR1 is SGHRS and CDR2 is YFSETQ in the germline V gene. With 4 bases clipped from V and 13 bases from J, the junction kept 10 bases outside the gene matches. The length of the CDR3 is 12 residues. This CDR3 is CASSPDREVSTF. In DNA form, the CDR3 reads TGCGCCAGCAGCCCCGACAGGGAGGTGAGCACCTTC.

This clone was observed once. The chain couples TRBV6-2 or TRBV6-3 to TRBJ1-2; D is uncertain. The germline V gene encodes CDR1 MNHEY and CDR2 SVGEGT. CDR3 length equals 12 residues. Between the trimmed V and J ends, which lost 6 bases and 8 bases, there was a span of 13 bases. The CDR3 loop is CASSSSERGYTF. The CDR3 DNA reads as TGTGCCAGCAGCTCCTCGGAGAGAGGCTACACCTTC.

The chain recombines TRBV27 with TRBJ1-1; TRBD1 matches at 9 bases. V trimming: 4 bases; J trimming: 4 bases; junction bases outside the gene matches: 4. This CDR3 has 14 amino acids. Looked up from germline, CDR1 is MNHEY and CDR2 is SMNVEV (reference sequence). The CDR3 region is CASSSTGGITEAFF. DNA of the CDR3: TGTGCCAGCAGTTCAACAGGGGGCATCACTGAAGCTTTCTTT.

The chain employs TRBV6-5 and TRBJ2-7, with TRBD1 matching over 11 bases. CDR3 length equals 15 residues. CDR1 MNHEY and CDR2 SVGAGI come from the germline V gene. V shed 6 bases and J 3 bases; nucleotides not matched to a gene: 7. This chain's CDR3 is CASSSPGTGGYEQYF. The CDR3 DNA reads TGTGCCAGCAGCTCCCCTGGGACAGGGGGCTACGAGCAGTACTTC.